This T cell receptor beta chain was retrieved from a study of CD8+CD57+ T cells in acquired aplastic anemia. It was genomic DNA that served as the template for profiling TCR beta VDJ and CDR3. TCRdb re-called the reads through MiXCR, storing one row per CDR3 protein. Of roughly 180,000 distinct CDR3 sequences in the sample, less than 55% were seen once. The CDR3 covers 14 residues. CDR1 is SNHLY, CDR2 FYNNEI, per germline. Trimming removed 1 base at V and 6 bases at J, with 12 bases between. This receptor was taken from a human donor in good health. The V and J genes are TRBV2 and TRBJ1-2, with D tentatively TRBD1 (6 bases). Sequencing was performed on sorted CD4+, CD8+, or CD8+CD57+ T cells (not recorded which) from PBMCs. Here the CDR3 reads CASSEVDRTHGYTF. As DNA, the CDR3 is TGTGCCAGCAGTGAAGTGGACAGAACTCATGGCTACACCTTC.